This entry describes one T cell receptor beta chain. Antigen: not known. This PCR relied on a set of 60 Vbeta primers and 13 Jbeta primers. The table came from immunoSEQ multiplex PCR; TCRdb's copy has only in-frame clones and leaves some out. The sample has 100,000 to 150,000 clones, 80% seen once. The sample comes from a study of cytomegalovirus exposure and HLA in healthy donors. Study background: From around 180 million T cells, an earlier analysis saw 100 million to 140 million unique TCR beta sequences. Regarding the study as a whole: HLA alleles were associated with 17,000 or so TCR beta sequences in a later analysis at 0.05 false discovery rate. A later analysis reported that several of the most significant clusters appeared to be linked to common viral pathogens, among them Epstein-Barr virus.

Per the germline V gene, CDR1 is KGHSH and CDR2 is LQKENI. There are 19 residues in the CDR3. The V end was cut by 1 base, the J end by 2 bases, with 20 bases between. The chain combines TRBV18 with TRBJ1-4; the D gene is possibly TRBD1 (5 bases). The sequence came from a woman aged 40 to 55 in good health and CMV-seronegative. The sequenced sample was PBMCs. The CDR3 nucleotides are TGTGCCAGCTCACCACGCGGGACGGCAAATAAGGCGACTAATGAAAAACTGTTTTTT. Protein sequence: CASSPRGTANKATNEKLFF.